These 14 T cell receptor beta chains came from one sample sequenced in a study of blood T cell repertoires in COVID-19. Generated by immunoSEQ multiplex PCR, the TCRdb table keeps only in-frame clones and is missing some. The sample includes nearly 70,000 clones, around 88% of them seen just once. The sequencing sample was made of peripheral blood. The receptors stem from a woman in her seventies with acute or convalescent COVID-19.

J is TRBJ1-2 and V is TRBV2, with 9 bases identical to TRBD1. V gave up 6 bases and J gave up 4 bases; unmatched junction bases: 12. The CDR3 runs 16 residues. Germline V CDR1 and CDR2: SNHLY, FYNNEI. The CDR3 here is CASSQSPGQGTYGYTF. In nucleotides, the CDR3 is TGTGCCAGCAGCCAATCCCCGGGACAGGGAACCTATGGCTACACCTTC. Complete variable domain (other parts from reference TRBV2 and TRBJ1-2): EPEVTQTPSHQVTQMGQEVILRCVPISNHLYFYWYRQILGQKVEFLVSFYNNEISEKSEIFDDQFSVERPDGSNFTLKIRSTKLEDSAMYFCASSQSPGQGTYGYTFGSGTRLTVV.

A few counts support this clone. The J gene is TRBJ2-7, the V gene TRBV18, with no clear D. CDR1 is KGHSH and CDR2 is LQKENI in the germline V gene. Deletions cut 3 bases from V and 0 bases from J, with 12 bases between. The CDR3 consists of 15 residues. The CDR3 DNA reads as TGTGCCAGCTCACCTTCTCGGGTCACCTCCTACGAGCAGTACTTC. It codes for CASSPSRVTSYEQYF.

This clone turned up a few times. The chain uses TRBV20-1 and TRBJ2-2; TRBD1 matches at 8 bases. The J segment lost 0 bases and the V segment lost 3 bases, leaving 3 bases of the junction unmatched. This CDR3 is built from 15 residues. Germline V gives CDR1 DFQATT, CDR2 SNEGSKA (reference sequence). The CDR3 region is CSASQGAPNTGELFF. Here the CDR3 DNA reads TGCAGTGCTAGTCAGGGGGCCCCGAACACCGGGGAGCTGTTTTTT.

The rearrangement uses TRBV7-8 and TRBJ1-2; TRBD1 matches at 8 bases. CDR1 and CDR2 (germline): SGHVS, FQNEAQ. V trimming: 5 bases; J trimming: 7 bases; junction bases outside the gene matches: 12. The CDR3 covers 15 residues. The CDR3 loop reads CASSLSRGTGGGYTF. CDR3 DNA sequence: TGTGCCAGCAGCCTTTCTCGCGGGACAGGTGGTGGCTACACCTTC.

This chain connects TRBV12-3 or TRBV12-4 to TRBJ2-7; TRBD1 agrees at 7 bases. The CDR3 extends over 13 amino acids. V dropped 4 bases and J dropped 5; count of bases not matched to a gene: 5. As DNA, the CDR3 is TGTGCCAGCAGTTCCTTGACAGGGAACGAGCAGTACTTC. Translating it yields CASSSLTGNEQYF.

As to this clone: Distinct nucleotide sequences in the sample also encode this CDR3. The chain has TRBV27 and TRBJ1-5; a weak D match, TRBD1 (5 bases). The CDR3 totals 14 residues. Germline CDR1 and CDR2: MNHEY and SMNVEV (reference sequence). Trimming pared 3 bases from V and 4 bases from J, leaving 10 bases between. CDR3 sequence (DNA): TGTGCCAGCAGTTTCACGGGGGGAAATCAGCCCCAGCATTTT. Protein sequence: CASSFTGGNQPQHF.

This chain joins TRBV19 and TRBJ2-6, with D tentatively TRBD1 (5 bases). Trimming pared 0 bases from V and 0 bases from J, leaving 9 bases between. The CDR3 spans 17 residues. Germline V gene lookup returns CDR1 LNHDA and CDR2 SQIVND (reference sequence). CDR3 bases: TGTGCCAGTAGTATAGACAGGGCTCACTCTGGGGCCAACGTCCTGACTTTC. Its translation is CASSIDRAHSGANVLTF.

CDR3 nucleotides: TGTGCCAGCAGCTTAAATCTAGCGGGAAACAACGAGCAGTACTTC. It yields the protein CASSLNLAGNNEQYF. This rearrangement joins TRBV7-3 to TRBJ2-7; 9 bases fit TRBD2. The CDR3 sequence is 15 residues long. The J segment lost 5 bases and the V segment lost 1 base, leaving 6 bases of the junction unmatched. The germline CDR1 and CDR2 sequences are SGHTA and FQGTGA.

The CDR3 reads CASSLTSGSSYEQYF. CDR3 nucleotides: TGTGCCAGCAGTTTAACTAGCGGGAGCTCCTACGAGCAGTACTTC. The rearrangement joins TRBV27 to TRBJ2-7, with 11 bases lining up with TRBD2. V shed 2 bases, J shed 0 bases, and the junction held 0 bases outside the gene matches. The CDR3 loop spans 15 amino acids. CDR1 and CDR2 from the germline V gene are MNHEY and SMNVEV (reference sequence).

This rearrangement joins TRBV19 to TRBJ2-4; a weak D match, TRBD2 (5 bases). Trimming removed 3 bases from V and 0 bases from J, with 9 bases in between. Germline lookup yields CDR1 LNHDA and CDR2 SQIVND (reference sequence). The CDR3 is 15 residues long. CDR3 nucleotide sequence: TGTGCCAGTAGTATGGGCGGGCTAGCCAAAAACATTCAGTACTTC. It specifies CASSMGGLAKNIQYF.

CDR3 bases: TGTGCCAGCTCCGGGACAGGGGGCTATGGCTACACCTTC. Translating gives CASSGTGGYGYTF. This rearrangement joins TRBV28 to TRBJ1-2, with TRBD1 matching over 11 bases. CDR3 size: 13 residues. CDR1 and CDR2 (germline): MDHEN, SYDVKM. With 8 bases clipped from V and 4 bases from J, the junction kept 3 bases outside the gene matches.

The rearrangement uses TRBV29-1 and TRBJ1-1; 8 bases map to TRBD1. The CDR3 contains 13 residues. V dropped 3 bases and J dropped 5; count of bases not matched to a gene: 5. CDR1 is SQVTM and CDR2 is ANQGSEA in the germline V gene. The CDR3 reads CSVDQGAKTEAFF. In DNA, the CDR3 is TGCAGCGTTGACCAGGGGGCGAAAACTGAAGCTTTCTTT.

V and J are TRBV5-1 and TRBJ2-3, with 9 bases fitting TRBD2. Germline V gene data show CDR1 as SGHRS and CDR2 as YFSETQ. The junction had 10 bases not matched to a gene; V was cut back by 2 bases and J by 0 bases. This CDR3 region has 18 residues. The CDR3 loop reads CASSFSSGAGGSTDTQYF. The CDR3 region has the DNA TGCGCCAGCAGCTTTTCTAGCGGGGCAGGGGGTAGCACAGATACGCAGTATTTT.

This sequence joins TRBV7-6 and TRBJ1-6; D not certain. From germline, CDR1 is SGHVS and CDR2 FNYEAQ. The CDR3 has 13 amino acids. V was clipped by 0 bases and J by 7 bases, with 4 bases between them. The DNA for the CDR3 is TGTGCCAGCAGCTTAGCAGAGAATTCACCCCTCCACTTT. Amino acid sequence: CASSLAENSPLHF.